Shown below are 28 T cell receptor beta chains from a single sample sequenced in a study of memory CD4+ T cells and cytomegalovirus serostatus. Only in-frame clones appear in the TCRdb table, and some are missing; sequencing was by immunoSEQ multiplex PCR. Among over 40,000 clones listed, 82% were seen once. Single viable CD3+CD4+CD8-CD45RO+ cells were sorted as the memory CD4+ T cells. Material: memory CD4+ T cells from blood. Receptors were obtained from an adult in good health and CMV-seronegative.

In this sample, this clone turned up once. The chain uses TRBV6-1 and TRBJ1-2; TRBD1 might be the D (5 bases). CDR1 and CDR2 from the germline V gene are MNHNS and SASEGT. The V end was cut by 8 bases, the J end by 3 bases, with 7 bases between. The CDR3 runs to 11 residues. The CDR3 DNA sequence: TGTGCCAGCGGGGCGGACTATGGCTACACCTTC. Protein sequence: CASGADYGYTF.

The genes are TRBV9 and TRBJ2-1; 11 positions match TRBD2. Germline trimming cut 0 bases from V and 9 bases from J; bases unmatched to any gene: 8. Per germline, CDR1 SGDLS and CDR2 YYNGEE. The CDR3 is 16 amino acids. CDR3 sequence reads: CASSVGGTSGVAEQFF. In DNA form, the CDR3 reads TGTGCCAGCAGCGTAGGGGGGACTAGCGGAGTCGCTGAGCAGTTCTTC.

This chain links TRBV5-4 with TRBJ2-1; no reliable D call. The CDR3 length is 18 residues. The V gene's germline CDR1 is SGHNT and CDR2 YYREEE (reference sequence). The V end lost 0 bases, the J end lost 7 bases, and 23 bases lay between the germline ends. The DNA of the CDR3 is TGTGCCAGCAGCTTGGCCGATCTGGTCCCCATCGCGGTAAATGAGCAGTTCTTC. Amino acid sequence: CASSLADLVPIAVNEQFF.

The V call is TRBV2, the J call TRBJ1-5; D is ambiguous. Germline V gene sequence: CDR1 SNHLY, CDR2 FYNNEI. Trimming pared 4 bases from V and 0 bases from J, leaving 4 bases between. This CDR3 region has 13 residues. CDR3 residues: CASSAGSNQPQHF. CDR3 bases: TGTGCCAGCAGTGCCGGTAGCAATCAGCCCCAGCATTTT.

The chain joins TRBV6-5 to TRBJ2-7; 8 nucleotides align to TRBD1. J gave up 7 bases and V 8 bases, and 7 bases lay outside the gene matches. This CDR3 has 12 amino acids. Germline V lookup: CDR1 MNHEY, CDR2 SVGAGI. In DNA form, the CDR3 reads TGTGCCAGCGGAAGGACAGGGTATGAGCAGTACTTC. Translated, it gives CASGRTGYEQYF.

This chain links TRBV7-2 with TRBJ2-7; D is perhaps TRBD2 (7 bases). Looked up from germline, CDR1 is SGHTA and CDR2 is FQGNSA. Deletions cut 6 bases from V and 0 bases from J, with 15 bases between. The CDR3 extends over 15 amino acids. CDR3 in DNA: TGTGCCAGCAGTCCGAGGGGGGGGTTCTCCTACGAGCAGTACTTC. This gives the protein CASSPRGGFSYEQYF.

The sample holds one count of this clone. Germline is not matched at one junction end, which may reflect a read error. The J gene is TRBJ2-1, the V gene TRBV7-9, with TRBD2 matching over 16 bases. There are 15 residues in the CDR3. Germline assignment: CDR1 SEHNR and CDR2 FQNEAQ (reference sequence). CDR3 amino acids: CASRPGTSGGAVMVF. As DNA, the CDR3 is TGTGCCAGCAGACCTGGGACTAGCGGGGGGGCCGTAATGGTCTTC.

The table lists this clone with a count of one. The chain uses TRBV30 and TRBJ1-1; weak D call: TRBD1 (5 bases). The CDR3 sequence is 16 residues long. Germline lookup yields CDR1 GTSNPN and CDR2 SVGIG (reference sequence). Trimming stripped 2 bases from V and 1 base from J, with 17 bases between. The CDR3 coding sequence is TGTGCCTGGAGTTTAACAAAACCGGGACCGAACACTGAAGCTTTCTTT. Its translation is CAWSLTKPGPNTEAFF.

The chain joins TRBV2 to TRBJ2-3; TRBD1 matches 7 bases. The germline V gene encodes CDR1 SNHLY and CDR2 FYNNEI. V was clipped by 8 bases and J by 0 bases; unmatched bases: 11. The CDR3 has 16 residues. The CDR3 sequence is CASQPQGSGSTDTQYF. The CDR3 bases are TGTGCCAGCCAGCCACAGGGGTCAGGGAGCACAGATACGCAGTATTTT.

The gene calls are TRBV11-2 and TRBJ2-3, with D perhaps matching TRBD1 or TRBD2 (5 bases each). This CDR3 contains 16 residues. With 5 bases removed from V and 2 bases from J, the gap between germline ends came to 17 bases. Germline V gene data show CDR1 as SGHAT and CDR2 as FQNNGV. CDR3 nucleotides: TGTGCCAGCAGCGCTCAGCGAGGGGTCGCCACAGATACGCAGTATTTT. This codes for CASSAQRGVATDTQYF.

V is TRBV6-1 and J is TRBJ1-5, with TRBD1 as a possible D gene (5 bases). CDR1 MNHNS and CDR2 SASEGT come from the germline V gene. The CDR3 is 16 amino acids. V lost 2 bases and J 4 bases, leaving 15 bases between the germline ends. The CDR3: CASSERRDGGNQPQHF. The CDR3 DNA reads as TGTGCCAGCAGTGAACGTAGGGACGGGGGTAATCAGCCCCAGCATTTT.

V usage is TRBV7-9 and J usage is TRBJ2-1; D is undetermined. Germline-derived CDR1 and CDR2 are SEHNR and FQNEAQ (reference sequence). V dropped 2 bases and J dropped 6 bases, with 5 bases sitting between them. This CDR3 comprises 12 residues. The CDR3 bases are TGTGCCAGCAGCTTATGGGTCAATGAGCAGTTCTTC. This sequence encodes CASSLWVNEQFF.

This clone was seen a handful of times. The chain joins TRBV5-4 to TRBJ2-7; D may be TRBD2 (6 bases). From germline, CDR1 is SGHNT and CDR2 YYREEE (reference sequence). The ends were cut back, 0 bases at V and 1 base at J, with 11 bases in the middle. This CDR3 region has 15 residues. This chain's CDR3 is CASSLGGDSSYEQYF. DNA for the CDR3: TGTGCCAGCAGCTTGGGAGGGGACTCATCCTACGAGCAGTACTTC.

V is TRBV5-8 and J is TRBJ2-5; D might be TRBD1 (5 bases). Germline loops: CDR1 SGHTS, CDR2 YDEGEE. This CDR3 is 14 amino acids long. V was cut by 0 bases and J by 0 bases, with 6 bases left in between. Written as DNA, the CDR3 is TGTGCCAGCAGCTTGGCGGACAACCAAGAGACCCAGTACTTC. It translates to CASSLADNQETQYF. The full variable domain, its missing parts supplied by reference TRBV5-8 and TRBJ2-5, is EAGVTQSPTHLIKTRGQQATLRCSPISGHTSVYWYQQALGLGLQFLLWYDEGEERNRGNFPPRFSGRQFPNYSSELNVNALELEDSALYLCASSLADNQETQYFGPGTRLLVL.

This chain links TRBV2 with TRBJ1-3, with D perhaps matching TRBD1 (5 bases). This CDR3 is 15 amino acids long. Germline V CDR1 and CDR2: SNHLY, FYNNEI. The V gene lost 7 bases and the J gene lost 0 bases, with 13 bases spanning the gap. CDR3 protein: CASMDEGDSGNTIYF. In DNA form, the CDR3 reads TGTGCCAGCATGGATGAAGGGGACTCTGGAAACACCATATATTTT.

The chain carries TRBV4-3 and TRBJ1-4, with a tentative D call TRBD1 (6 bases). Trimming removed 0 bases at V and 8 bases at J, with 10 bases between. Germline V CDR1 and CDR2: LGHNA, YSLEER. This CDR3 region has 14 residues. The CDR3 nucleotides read TGCGCCAGCAGCCAAGACAGGGGAAGCGAAAAACTGTTTTTT. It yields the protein CASSQDRGSEKLFF.

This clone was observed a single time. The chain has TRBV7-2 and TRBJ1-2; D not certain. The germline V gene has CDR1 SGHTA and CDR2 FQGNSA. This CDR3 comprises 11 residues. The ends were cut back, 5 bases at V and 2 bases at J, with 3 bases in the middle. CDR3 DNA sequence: TGTGCCAGCAGCGCCAACTATGGCTACACCTTC. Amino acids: CASSANYGYTF.

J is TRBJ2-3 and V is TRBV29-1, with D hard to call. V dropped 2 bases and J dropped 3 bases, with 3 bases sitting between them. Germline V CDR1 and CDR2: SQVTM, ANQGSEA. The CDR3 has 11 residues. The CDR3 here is CSVERTDTQYF. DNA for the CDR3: TGCAGCGTTGAAAGGACAGATACGCAGTATTTT.

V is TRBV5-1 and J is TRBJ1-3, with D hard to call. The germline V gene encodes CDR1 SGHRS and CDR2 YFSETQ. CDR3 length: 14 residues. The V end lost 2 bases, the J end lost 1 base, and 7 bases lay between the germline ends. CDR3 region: CASSLASSGNTIYF. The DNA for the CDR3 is TGCGCCAGCAGCTTAGCGTCTTCTGGAAACACCATATATTTT.

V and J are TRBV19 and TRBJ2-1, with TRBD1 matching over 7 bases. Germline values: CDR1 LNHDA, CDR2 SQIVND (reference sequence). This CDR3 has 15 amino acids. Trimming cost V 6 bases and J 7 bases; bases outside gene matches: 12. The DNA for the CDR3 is TGTGCCAGTAGCACAGGGGCAGGTTATACGAATGAGCAGTTCTTC. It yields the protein CASSTGAGYTNEQFF.

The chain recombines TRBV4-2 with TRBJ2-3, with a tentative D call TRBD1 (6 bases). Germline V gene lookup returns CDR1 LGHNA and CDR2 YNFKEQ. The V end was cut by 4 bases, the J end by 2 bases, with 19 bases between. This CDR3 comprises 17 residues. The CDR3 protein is CASSPGRDIPPTDTQYF. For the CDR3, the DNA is TGTGCCAGCAGCCCAGGCCGGGACATTCCCCCCACAGATACGCAGTATTTT.

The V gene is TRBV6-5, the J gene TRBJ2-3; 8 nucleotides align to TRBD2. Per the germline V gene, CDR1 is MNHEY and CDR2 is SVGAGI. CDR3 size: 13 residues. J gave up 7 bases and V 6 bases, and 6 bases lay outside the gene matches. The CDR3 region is CASSNLAGHTQYF. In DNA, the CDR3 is TGTGCCAGCAGCAACCTAGCGGGTCATACGCAGTATTTT.

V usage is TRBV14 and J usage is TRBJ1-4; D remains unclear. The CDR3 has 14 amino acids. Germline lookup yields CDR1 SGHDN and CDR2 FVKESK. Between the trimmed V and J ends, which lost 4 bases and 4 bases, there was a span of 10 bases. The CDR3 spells CASSPLRGNEKLFF. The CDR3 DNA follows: TGTGCCAGCAGCCCCTTGCGGGGTAATGAAAAACTGTTTTTT.

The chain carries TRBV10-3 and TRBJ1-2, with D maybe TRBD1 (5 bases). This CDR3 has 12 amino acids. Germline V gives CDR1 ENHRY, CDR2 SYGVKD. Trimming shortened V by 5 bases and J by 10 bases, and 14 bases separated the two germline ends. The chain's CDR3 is CAISPAGTYYTF. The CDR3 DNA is TGTGCCATCAGTCCCGCCGGGACTTACTACACCTTC.

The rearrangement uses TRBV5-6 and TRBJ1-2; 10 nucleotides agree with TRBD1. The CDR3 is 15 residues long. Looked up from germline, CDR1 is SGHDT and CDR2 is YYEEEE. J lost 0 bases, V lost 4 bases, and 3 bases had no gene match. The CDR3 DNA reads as TGTGCCAGCAGCGAAGGACAGGGGGCTAACTATGGCTACACCTTC. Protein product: CASSEGQGANYGYTF.

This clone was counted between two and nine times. CDR3 sequence reads: CAISDHRALNTEAFF. The CDR3 DNA reads as TGTGCCATCAGTGATCACAGGGCGTTGAACACTGAAGCTTTCTTT. The rearrangement joins TRBV10-3 to TRBJ1-1, with D maybe TRBD1 (6 bases). CDR3 size: 15 residues. Looked up from germline, CDR1 is ENHRY and CDR2 is SYGVKD. V was shortened by 3 bases and J by 0 bases, with 11 bases between the two germline ends.

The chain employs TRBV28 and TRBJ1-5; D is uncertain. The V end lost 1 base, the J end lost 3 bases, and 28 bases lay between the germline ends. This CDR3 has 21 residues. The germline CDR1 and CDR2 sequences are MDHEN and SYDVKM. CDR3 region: CASSLFRSEWSDHVLNQPQHF. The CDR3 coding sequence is TGTGCCAGCAGTTTATTCAGGAGCGAGTGGTCCGACCACGTTCTCAATCAGCCCCAGCATTTT. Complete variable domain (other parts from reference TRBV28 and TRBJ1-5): DVKVTQSSRYLVKRTGEKVFLECVQDMDHENMFWYRQDPGLGLRLIYFSYDVKMKEKGDIPEGYSVSREKKERFSLILESASTNQTSMYLCASSLFRSEWSDHVLNQPQHFGDGTRLSIL.

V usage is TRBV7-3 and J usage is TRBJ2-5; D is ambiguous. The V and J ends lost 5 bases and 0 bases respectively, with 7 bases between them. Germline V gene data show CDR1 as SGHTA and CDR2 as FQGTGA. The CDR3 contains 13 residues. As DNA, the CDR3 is TGTGCCAGCAGCCCAACGTACCAAGAGACCCAGTACTTC. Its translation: CASSPTYQETQYF.